These 28 T cell receptor beta chains were sequenced from one sample in a study of blood T cell repertoires in COVID-19. Sequencing used immunoSEQ multiplex PCR; TCRdb keeps in-frame clones, though not all of them. This sample has 110,000 or so clones, with 80% to 90% found just once. The sample comprised peripheral blood. Receptor source: a man between 65 and 85 years old with active or convalescent COVID-19.

The chain is built from TRBV6-5 and TRBJ2-1; D gene uncertain. CDR3 size: 11 residues. Trimming pared 6 bases from V and 5 bases from J, leaving 5 bases between. Germline assignment: CDR1 MNHEY and CDR2 SVGAGI. CDR3 region: CASRRNNEQFF. Here the CDR3 DNA reads TGTGCCAGCAGGCGGAACAATGAGCAGTTCTTC.

CDR3 amino acids: CASSFSGLDTDTQYF. Written as DNA, the CDR3 is TGCGCCAGCAGCTTCTCCGGGTTGGACACAGATACGCAGTATTTT. The rearrangement joins TRBV5-1 to TRBJ2-3; D gene ambiguous. V was cut by 2 bases and J by 2 bases, with 12 bases left in between. Per germline, CDR1 SGHRS and CDR2 YFSETQ. The CDR3 is made up of 15 amino acids.

This chain joins TRBV7-2 and TRBJ2-3; D perhaps matches TRBD1 (5 bases). There are 15 residues in the CDR3. The germline CDR1 and CDR2 sequences are SGHTA and FQGNSA. V was pared by 2 bases and J by 1 base, with 10 bases between. CDR3 in DNA: TGTGCCAGCAGCTTAAACCCCAGGGGCACAGATACGCAGTATTTT. It specifies CASSLNPRGTDTQYF.

The chain couples TRBV7-8 to TRBJ1-2; a possible D gene is TRBD1 (6 bases). CDR1 is SGHVS, CDR2 FQNEAQ, per germline. The length of the CDR3 is 16 residues. V lost 0 bases and J 3 bases, leaving 14 bases between the germline ends. Here the CDR3 DNA reads TGTGCCAGCAGCTTAGCGAGGTTGCAGGGGCACTATGGCTACACCTTC. Translation gives CASSLARLQGHYGYTF.

This clone was picked up a small number of times. The chain carries TRBV5-8 and TRBJ1-6, with D maybe TRBD1 (6 bases). Germline V gene sequence: CDR1 SGHTS, CDR2 YDEGEE. V lost 4 bases to trimming and J lost 5 bases, with 10 bases between them. The CDR3 loop spans 14 amino acids. In nucleotides, the CDR3 is TGTGCCAGCAGCCAGCGGACAGATAATTCACCCCTCCACTTT. It codes for CASSQRTDNSPLHF. The entire variable domain, with the rest obtained from reference TRBV5-8 and TRBJ1-6, is as follows: EAGVTQSPTHLIKTRGQQATLRCSPISGHTSVYWYQQALGLGLQFLLWYDEGEERNRGNFPPRFSGRQFPNYSSELNVNALELEDSALYLCASSQRTDNSPLHFGNGTRLTVT.

This clone was observed a single time. The chain has TRBV3-1 (or the pseudogene TRBV3-2) and TRBJ1-2; no definite D call. CDR1 LGHDT and CDR2 YNNKEL come from the germline V gene (reference sequence). V gave up 0 bases and J gave up 8 bases, with 13 bases separating them. The CDR3 covers 14 residues. This CDR3 reads CASSQDLGVPGYTF. The CDR3, as DNA: TGTGCCAGCAGCCAAGATCTTGGAGTCCCCGGCTACACCTTC.

CDR3 sequence reads: CASSQGQGATGANVLTF. The CDR3 DNA follows: TGCGCCAGCAGCCAGGGACAGGGGGCGACTGGGGCCAACGTCCTGACTTTC. The gene calls are TRBV4-1 and TRBJ2-6; 12 nucleotides align to TRBD1. The CDR3 sequence is 17 residues long. V lost 3 bases to trimming and J lost 2 bases; unmatched junction nucleotides: 2. From germline, CDR1 is MGHRA and CDR2 YSYEKL.

The rearrangement joins TRBV10-3 to TRBJ2-7; D might be TRBD1 (6 bases). Germline V gene data show CDR1 as ENHRY and CDR2 as SYGVKD. The CDR3 is made up of 19 amino acids. V was cut by 4 bases and J by 3 bases, with 28 bases left in between. CDR3: CAISGETGTYAVNVYEQYF. CDR3 DNA: TGTGCCATCAGTGGCGAGACAGGCACCTATGCGGTTAATGTCTACGAGCAGTACTTC.

The rearrangement joins TRBV5-1 to TRBJ2-1; 8 bases are shared with TRBD2. The junction had 3 bases not matched to a gene; V was cut back by 3 bases and J by 10 bases. The CDR3 is 12 residues long. The germline V gene has CDR1 SGHRS and CDR2 YFSETQ. Here the CDR3 reads CASSSGGREQFF. CDR3 bases: TGCGCCAGCAGCTCGGGAGGGCGCGAGCAGTTCTTC.

The rearrangement uses TRBV11-2 and TRBJ2-2; D is perhaps TRBD2 (6 bases). From germline, CDR1 is SGHAT and CDR2 FQNNGV. Trimming took 1 base from V and 1 from J, leaving 13 bases between them. CDR3 size: 17 residues. The DNA for the CDR3 is TGTGCCAGCAGCTTAGGTGGGGACTCTTGGAACACCGGGGAGCTGTTTTTT. Translating it yields CASSLGGDSWNTGELFF.

The gene calls are TRBV29-1 and TRBJ2-7; D is uncertain. The length of the CDR3 is 12 residues. Looked up from germline, CDR1 is SQVTM and CDR2 is ANQGSEA. Trimming left V 6 bases short and J 0 bases short, with 9 bases between. The CDR3 DNA reads as TGCAGCGTCGACTTGGGCTCCTACGAGCAGTACTTC. Its protein product is CSVDLGSYEQYF.

The chain uses TRBV28 and TRBJ1-5, with D tentatively TRBD1 (5 bases). CDR3 length: 15 residues. V lost 2 bases, J lost 0 bases, and 8 bases lay in between. Per germline, CDR1 MDHEN and CDR2 SYDVKM. This CDR3 reads CASSLPGNSNQPQHF. DNA for the CDR3: TGTGCCAGCAGTTTACCAGGGAATAGCAATCAGCCCCAGCATTTT. Variable domain in full (rest from reference TRBV28 and TRBJ1-5): DVKVTQSSRYLVKRTGEKVFLECVQDMDHENMFWYRQDPGLGLRLIYFSYDVKMKEKGDIPEGYSVSREKKERFSLILESASTNQTSMYLCASSLPGNSNQPQHFGDGTRLSIL.

The V and J genes are TRBV5-1 and TRBJ1-3; no reliable D call. The CDR3 covers 13 residues. V lost 3 bases to trimming and J lost 0 bases, with 4 bases between them. Germline lookup yields CDR1 SGHRS and CDR2 YFSETQ. DNA for the CDR3: TGCGCCAGCAGCTCCATCTCTGGAAACACCATATATTTT. Translation gives CASSSISGNTIYF.

The chain employs TRBV5-6 and TRBJ1-1; D possibly corresponds to TRBD1 (6 bases). V was cut by 4 bases and J by 1 base, with 14 bases left in between. This CDR3 is built from 15 residues. Germline V gene data show CDR1 as SGHDT and CDR2 as YYEEEE. This CDR3 reads CASSRFNRENTEAFF. CDR3 bases: TGTGCCAGCAGCAGATTCAACAGGGAGAACACTGAAGCTTTCTTT.

This rearrangement joins TRBV28 to TRBJ1-3, with no clear D. Germline CDR1 is MDHEN and CDR2 is SYDVKM. V lost 7 bases and J lost 0, with 4 bases in between. The CDR3 covers 12 residues. The CDR3 reads CASTSSGNTIYF. The CDR3 DNA reads as TGTGCCAGCACCAGCTCTGGAAACACCATATATTTT.

This clone was seen more than once but under ten times. This rearrangement joins TRBV27 to TRBJ2-1, with D uncertain. CDR1 is MNHEY, CDR2 SMNVEV, per germline (reference sequence). Trimming pared 5 bases from V and 12 bases from J, leaving 14 bases between. The CDR3 is made up of 12 amino acids. CDR3 nucleotides: TGTGCCAGCAGTCCCCGGTTTGAGAGGCAGTTCTTC. Translation: CASSPRFERQFF.

This clone came up many times. The genes are TRBV18 and TRBJ2-5; a possible D gene is TRBD2 (7 bases). The length of the CDR3 is 17 residues. The germline gives CDR1 KGHSH, CDR2 LQKENI. Trimming shortened V by 3 bases and J by 2 bases, and 19 bases separated the two germline ends. DNA for the CDR3: TGTGCCAGCTCACCCTCGGGGGGCCTACAGGGTCAAGAGACCCAGTACTTC. Translation gives CASSPSGGLQGQETQYF.

On this clone: One end of the junction fails to match germline, which may point to a read error. This chain joins TRBV7-7 and TRBJ2-7; 11 positions agree with TRBD1. CDR3 length equals 14 residues. Germline CDR1 and CDR2: SSHAT and FNYEAQ (reference sequence). The chain's CDR3 is CASSAGTGGLEQYF. DNA for the CDR3: TGTGCTAGCAGCGCCGGGACAGGGGGGCTCGAGCAGTACTTC.

V is TRBV11-3 and J is TRBJ1-5; possibly TRBD1 for D (5 bases). Deletions cut 1 base from V and 3 bases from J, with 10 bases between. In germline, CDR1 is SGHNT, CDR2 YENEEA. The CDR3 contains 15 residues. The DNA for the CDR3 is TGTGCCAGCAGCTTAGTGGACACCTACAATCAGCCCCAGCATTTT. Translation gives CASSLVDTYNQPQHF.

The chain carries TRBV19 and TRBJ2-7; D unresolved. This CDR3 contains 11 residues. Germline assignment: CDR1 LNHDA and CDR2 SQIVND (reference sequence). V was trimmed by 6 bases and J by 3 bases, leaving 6 bases between them. CDR3 amino acids: CASSQFYEQYF. For the CDR3, the DNA is TGTGCCAGTAGCCAATTCTACGAGCAGTACTTC.

This clone turned up a few times. The genes are TRBV7-2 and TRBJ2-7, with 10 bases aligning to TRBD2. The CDR3 has 18 amino acids. Per the germline V gene, CDR1 is SGHTA and CDR2 is FQGNSA. The V segment lost 0 bases and the J segment 0 bases; nucleotides outside the gene matches: 8. The CDR3 reads CASSLAAGGRGASYEQYF. The CDR3 DNA reads TGTGCCAGCAGCTTAGCAGCGGGGGGGCGGGGAGCCTCCTACGAGCAGTACTTC.

V is TRBV29-1 and J is TRBJ1-2; D not certain. Trimming shortened V by 3 bases and J by 5 bases, and 16 bases separated the two germline ends. Germline CDR1 SQVTM, CDR2 ANQGSEA. CDR3 length equals 14 residues. CDR3 sequence (DNA): TGCAGCGTTGAGTTTCCCGGGTTCGGGTATGGCTACACCTTC. Residues: CSVEFPGFGYGYTF.

The rearrangement links TRBV29-1 to TRBJ1-1; D unclear. V dropped 6 bases and J dropped 1 base, with 9 bases sitting between them. This CDR3 contains 12 residues. Looked up from germline, CDR1 is SQVTM and CDR2 is ANQGSEA. The CDR3 loop reads CSVKLGNTEAFF. CDR3 nucleotide sequence: TGCAGCGTCAAGCTTGGGAACACTGAAGCTTTCTTT.

J is TRBJ2-5 and V is TRBV3-1 (or the pseudogene TRBV3-2); no clear D. The germline CDR1 and CDR2 sequences are LGHDT and YNNKEL (reference sequence). The CDR3 runs 14 residues. V gave up 6 bases and J gave up 5 bases, with 16 bases separating them. The CDR3 coding sequence is TGTGCCAGCAGTTCTACGACGGAGTGGGAGACCCAGTACTTC. Translated, it gives CASSSTTEWETQYF.

The chain joins TRBV29-1 to TRBJ1-6, with a possible D match to TRBD1 (6 bases). The germline V gene has CDR1 SQVTM and CDR2 ANQGSEA. The CDR3 length is 15 residues. Trimming removed 5 bases from V and 0 bases from J, with 11 bases in between. CDR3 bases: TGCAGCGTTCATACAGGGAGCTCCTATAATTCACCCCTCCACTTT. Translation gives CSVHTGSSYNSPLHF.

This chain connects TRBV7-2 to TRBJ1-3, with D perhaps matching TRBD1 (6 bases). The germline V gene has CDR1 SGHTA and CDR2 FQGNSA. Trimming stripped 4 bases from V and 0 bases from J, with 16 bases between. This CDR3 region has 17 residues. The chain's CDR3 is CASSSQTGFYSGNTIYF. CDR3 DNA sequence: TGTGCCAGCAGCTCCCAGACAGGATTCTACTCTGGAAACACCATATATTTT. The whole variable domain, filled in from reference TRBV7-2 and TRBJ1-3, reads GAGVSQSPSNKVTEKGKDVELRCDPISGHTALYWYRQSLGQGLEFLIYFQGNSAPDKSGLPSDRFSAERTGGSVSTLTIQRTQQEDSAVYLCASSSQTGFYSGNTIYFGEGSWLTVV.

The V call is TRBV3-1 (or the pseudogene TRBV3-2), the J call TRBJ1-6, with no clear D. Germline assignment: CDR1 LGHDT and CDR2 YNNKEL (reference sequence). This CDR3 has 15 amino acids. The V end was cut by 1 base, the J end by 7 bases, with 11 bases between. The CDR3 coding sequence is TGTGCCAGCAGCCAAGTGAATCGAGCGAATTCACCCCTCCACTTT. This gives the protein CASSQVNRANSPLHF.

V is TRBV28 and J is TRBJ2-3; 7 nucleotides match TRBD1. Trimming at V came to 2 bases and at J to 0 bases, leaving 5 bases not matched to a gene. The CDR3 runs to 16 residues. From germline, CDR1 is MDHEN and CDR2 SYDVKM. The CDR3 DNA follows: TGTGCCAGCAGTTTAATCGGGACAGCTAGCACAGATACGCAGTATTTT. It codes for CASSLIGTASTDTQYF. Complete variable domain (other parts from reference TRBV28 and TRBJ2-3): DVKVTQSSRYLVKRTGEKVFLECVQDMDHENMFWYRQDPGLGLRLIYFSYDVKMKEKGDIPEGYSVSREKKERFSLILESASTNQTSMYLCASSLIGTASTDTQYFGPGTRLTVL.